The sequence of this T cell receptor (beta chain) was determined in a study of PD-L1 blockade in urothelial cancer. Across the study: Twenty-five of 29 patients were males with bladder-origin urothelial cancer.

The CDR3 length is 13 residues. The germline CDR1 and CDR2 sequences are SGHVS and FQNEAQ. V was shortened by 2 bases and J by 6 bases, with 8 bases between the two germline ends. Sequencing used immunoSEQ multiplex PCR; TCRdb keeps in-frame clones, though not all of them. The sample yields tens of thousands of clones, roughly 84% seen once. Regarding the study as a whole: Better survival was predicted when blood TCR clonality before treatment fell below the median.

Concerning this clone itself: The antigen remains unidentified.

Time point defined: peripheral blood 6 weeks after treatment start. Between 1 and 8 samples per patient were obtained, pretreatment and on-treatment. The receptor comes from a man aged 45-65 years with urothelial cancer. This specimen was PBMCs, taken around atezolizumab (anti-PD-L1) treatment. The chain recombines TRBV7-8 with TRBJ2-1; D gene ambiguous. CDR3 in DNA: TGTGCCAGCAGCTTACCCCCTAGCAATGAGCAGTTCTTC. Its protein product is CASSLPPSNEQFF.